Listed below are T cell receptor beta chains from one sample, sequenced in a study of blood T cells in healthy people across ages. TCRdb analysed the 5' RACE reads with MiXCR anew, one entry per CDR3 protein. The data contain 1.8 million or so distinct CDR3 sequences, around 42% of them singletons. Sample: blood. The origin of the receptors is a human donor in good health. The CDR3 runs from the conserved cysteine through the conserved F or W. D genes are given only for firm matches. The size field is filled for only some rows; it gives once, few, many or a size class.

>few|TRBD1|TRBV4-1|TRBJ2-5
TGCGCCAGCAGCCAGGAGCCCGGGACAGATTCAGAGACCCAGTACTTC
CASSQEPGTDSETQYF
>many|TRBD1|TRBV5-1|TRBJ1-2
TGCGCCAGCAGCTTGGCCCCGGGACAGCAAAACTATGGCTACACCTTC
CASSLAPGQQNYGYTF
>NA|TRBD1|TRBV7-2|TRBJ2-4
TGTGCCAGCAGCTTATTAGCAGGGGGCCAGGGCAAAAACATTCAGTACTTC
CASSLLAGGQGKNIQYF
>NA|NA|TRBV7-3|TRBJ2-3
TGTGCCAGCAGCAAACGGGCCGTCACAGATACGCAGTATTTT
CASSKRAVTDTQYF
>NA|NA|TRBV28|TRBJ2-1
TGTGCCAGCAGTTTTGGTGGGCGGTACAATGAGCAGTTCTTC
CASSFGGRYNEQFF
>few|NA|TRBV25-1|TRBJ1-1
TGTGCCAGCAGTGTGTTAGGGGACACTGAAGCTTTCTTT
CASSVLGDTEAFF
>few|NA|TRBV15|TRBJ2-4
TGTGCCACCAGCAGAGATACAGGGAGGCATGAGCAGTACTTC
CATSRDTGRHEQYF
>few|NA|TRBV28|TRBJ2-5
TGTGCCAGCAGTTTACCGGGACACGAACAAGAGACCCAGTACTTC
CASSLPGHEQETQYF
>NA|NA|TRBV5-6|TRBJ1-1
TGTGCCAGCAGCTTGACGTATACAGGTAACACTGAAGCTTTCTTT
CASSLTYTGNTEAFF
>few|NA|TRBV7-2|TRBJ1-5
TGTGCCAGCAGCCATGGTGGGGGGGAGGTTCAGCCCCAGCATTTT
CASSHGGGEVQPQHF
>NA|NA|TRBV5-1|TRBJ2-6
TGCGCCAGCAGCCCGGATAAGGGTGGGGCCAACGTCCTGACTTTC
CASSPDKGGANVLTF
>NA|NA|TRBV7-9|TRBJ2-6
TGTGCCAGCACCAAAAACCGGGACACCTTCTCTGGGGCCAACGTCCTGACTTTC
CASTKNRDTFSGANVLTF
>NA|NA|TRBV7-8|TRBJ2-7
TGTGCCAGCAGCTACAGCCGGAGGCGAGACTCCTACGAGCAGTACTTC
CASSYSRRRDSYEQYF
>NA|NA|TRBV12-3/TRBV12-4|TRBJ1-5
TGTGCCAGCAGTCGCGGACAGACCCAGCATTTT
CASSRGQTQHF
>NA|NA|TRBV15|TRBJ2-7
TGTGCCGCCAGCAGAGATAAAGGACCCTACGAGCAGTACTTC
CAASRDKGPYEQYF
>many|NA|TRBV12-3/TRBV12-4|TRBJ1-2
TGTGCCAGCAGCTTGGGGAGTAGCTATGGCTACACCTTC
CASSLGSSYGYTF
>NA|NA|TRBV5-6|TRBJ1-1
TGTGCCAGCAGCTTCCCAACCCCCACAGGGAACACTGAAGCTTTCTTT
CASSFPTPTGNTEAFF
>NA|NA|TRBV6-2/TRBV6-3|TRBJ2-7
TGTGCCAGCGGCGGGACGGACCTCTGGCACGAGCAGTACTTC
CASGGTDLWHEQYF
>NA|TRBD2|TRBV20-1|TRBJ2-3
TGCAGTGCTAGGTTGTCTAGCGGGGGGGCCACAGATACGCAGTATTTT
CSARLSSGGATDTQYF